The entry below gives a single TCR beta chain sequence along with its context. Looked up from germline, CDR1 is LGHNT and CDR2 is FRNRAP. Trimming shortened V by 4 bases and J by 0 bases, and 13 bases separated the two germline ends. The CDR3 is 16 amino acids. Isolated PBMCs totaled at least 7 million in each sample. These data come from a study of blood T cells in healthy people across ages. The use of a sample-barcoded 5' primer and a J-beta primer mix characterized a second PCR of roughly 6 to 11 cycles. The template-switch adaptor, which had 12 random nucleotides, put a tag on each cDNA molecule. TCRdb itself ran the 5' RACE reads through MiXCR, one entry per CDR3 protein. Of approximately 900,000 distinct CDR3 sequences detected, almost 30% appear once; the ten largest clones hold roughly 10%. These records were also assigned to another study, of T cells of mothers and their children. That source notes: Whether related or unrelated, pairs show similar shaping of TCR recombination output by thymic selection.

The sample was blood. V and J are TRBV12-5 and TRBJ1-5; D gene ambiguous. The clonotype comes from a middle-aged woman in good health. This chain's CDR3 is CASGWPQRFSNQPQHF. Written as DNA, the CDR3 is TGTGCTAGTGGTTGGCCACAGAGGTTTAGCAATCAGCCCCAGCATTTT.